Here is one T cell receptor (beta chain) with its context. Antigen: not known. Generated by immunoSEQ multiplex PCR, the TCRdb table keeps only in-frame clones and is missing some. This table holds about 82,000 clones, more than 75% found once. Trimming took 0 bases from V and 1 from J, leaving 12 bases between them. From germline, CDR1 is LNHNV and CDR2 YYDKDF (reference sequence). CDR3 size: 16 residues. This sample is part of a study of OX40 agonist ivuxolimab in advanced cancers. Study-wide background: Ivuxolimab, an antibody that agonizes OX40 (CD134), was administered to the patients. Participants averaged approximately 65 years of age (range roughly 23 to 85) and were around 80% male.

Overall study results and limits: No determination was made of the antigen specificity of the expanded peripheral T cells. In CD8+ T cells, expanded clones were on average more numerous than in CD4+.

This clonotype was sampled from an adult with an advanced solid tumor such as melanoma, head and neck, liver or kidney cancer. The sequenced sample was CD4+ or CD8+ T cells sorted from blood, obtained in a trial of the OX40 agonist ivuxolimab. The chain combines TRBV15 with TRBJ1-1, with D uncertain. The CDR3 region has the DNA TGTGCCACCAGCAGAGATCCCTCCTATGCGAACACTGAAGCTTTCTTT. Translated: CATSRDPSYANTEAFF.